The count of the clone carrying this TCR beta chain is one. Its antigen remains unidentified. The CDR3 is 16 residues long. CDR1 is SQVTM, CDR2 ANQGSEA, per germline. V shed 4 bases and J shed 5 bases, with 20 bases lying between them. Time point: newly diagnosed GD, antithyroid drugs for less than 3 months. PBMCs provided the RNA from which the TCR library was made. This specimen belongs to a study of regulatory T cells in long-lasting Graves disease. Turning to the study itself: Antithyroid drug exposure in newly diagnosed Graves' patients had lasted under 3 months.

In building TCR beta libraries, iRepertoire HTBI primers were used together with Arm-PCR of CDR3 regions. TCRdb processed the multiplex PCR reads anew with MiXCR; each CDR3 protein has one entry. The table has hundreds of thousands of distinct CDR3 sequences, about a sixth seen once; the top ten hold approximately 35%. Study findings and constraints: Peripheral blood alone, not thyroid tissue, underwent study. Between persistent patients, about 2,500 public clonotypes were shared, exceeding the 900 to 1,000 shared between new patients. Gene preferences differed: TRBV28, TRBJ1-2, TRBJ2-5 in persistent cases.

The source material was peripheral blood mononuclear cells (PBMCs), sampled at new diagnosis, from a patient treated with antithyroid drugs. The clonotype was recovered from a female donor with Graves disease. The chain is built from TRBV29-1 and TRBJ2-2, with a possible D match to TRBD2 (6 bases). The CDR3 loop is CSVVRSLGGITGELFF. As DNA, the CDR3 is TGCAGCGTTGTCAGGAGTCTGGGCGGGATAACCGGGGAGCTGTTTTTT.